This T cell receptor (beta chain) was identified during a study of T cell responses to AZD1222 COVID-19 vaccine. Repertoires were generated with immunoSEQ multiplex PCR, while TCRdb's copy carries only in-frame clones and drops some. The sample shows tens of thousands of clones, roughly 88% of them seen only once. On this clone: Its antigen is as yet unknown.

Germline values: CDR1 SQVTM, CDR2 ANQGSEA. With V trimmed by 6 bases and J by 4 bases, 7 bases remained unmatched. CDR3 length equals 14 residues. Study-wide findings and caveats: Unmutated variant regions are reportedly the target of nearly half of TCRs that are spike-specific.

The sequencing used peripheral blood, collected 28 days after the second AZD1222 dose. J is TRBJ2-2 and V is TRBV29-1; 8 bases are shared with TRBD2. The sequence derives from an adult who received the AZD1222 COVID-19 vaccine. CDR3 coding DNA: TGCAGCGTAGGTCGGGGGGGATTCACCGGGGAGCTGTTTTTT. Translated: CSVGRGGFTGELFF.